Sequencing of this TCR beta chain was carried out in a study of blood T cells in healthy people across ages. Study-wide results and limits: The fall in TCR beta diversity per million T cells was roughly linear with age.

The second PCR ran about 6 to 12 cycles with a sample-barcoded 5' primer and J-beta primers. With 12 random nucleotides, a template-switch adaptor tagged each individual cDNA molecule. MiXCR, applied by TCRdb to the 5' RACE reads, yields one record per CDR3 protein. The sample lists 2 million or so distinct CDR3 sequences, 40% to 55% seen once, with approximately 2.1% in the top ten. This CDR3 has 16 residues. V was cut by 4 bases and J by 4 bases, with 16 bases left in between. The germline gives CDR1 MGHRA, CDR2 YSYEKL. About 10 milliliters was the volume of peripheral blood drawn from each donor. A minimum of 5 micrograms of total RNA was extracted per sample. About this clonotype itself: Its antigen is still unknown.

The TCR sequence derives from a woman in her forties in good health. The specimen sequenced was blood. The J gene is TRBJ1-4, the V gene TRBV4-1; tentatively, D is TRBD1 (6 bases). As DNA, the CDR3 is TGCGCCAGCAGCCGAGATATGGACAGTTTTAATGAAAAACTGTTTTTT. Amino acid sequence: CASSRDMDSFNEKLFF.